The 5 T cell receptor beta chains reported below all come from one sample, sequenced in a study of cytomegalovirus exposure and HLA in healthy donors. The study ran its PCR with 60 Vbeta and 13 Jbeta primers. The protocol was immunoSEQ multiplex PCR, while the TCRdb copy is restricted to in-frame clones and leaves out a portion. The table includes approximately 120,000 clones, 74% detected once. Sequences were obtained from PBMCs. The source is a human donor in good health.

This sequence joins TRBV30 and TRBJ2-7, with 7 nucleotides matching TRBD2. This CDR3 comprises 13 residues. After removal of 0 bases from V and 4 bases from J, the junction contained 3 bases not matched to a gene. CDR1 and CDR2 from the germline V gene are GTSNPN and SVGIG (reference sequence). Here the CDR3 DNA reads TGTGCCTGGAGTGTACGGGGGGATTACGAGCAGTACTTC. This codes for CAWSVRGDYEQYF.

The genes are TRBV7-6 and TRBJ2-7, with a tentative D call TRBD1 (6 bases). The germline V gene encodes CDR1 SGHVS and CDR2 FNYEAQ. This CDR3 comprises 15 residues. Trimming pared 1 base from V and 0 bases from J, leaving 10 bases between. As DNA, the CDR3 is TGTGCCAGCAGCTTAGGGGGGACACTCTCCTACGAGCAGTACTTC. It codes for CASSLGGTLSYEQYF.

The V call is TRBV10-3, the J call TRBJ2-7; TRBD2 matches at 8 bases. Looked up from germline, CDR1 is ENHRY and CDR2 is SYGVKD. V was clipped by 0 bases and J by 0 bases; unmatched bases: 7. The CDR3 contains 17 residues. The CDR3 region has the DNA TGTGCCATCAGTGAGTCGAAGTTACTAGCGGCCTCCTACGAGCAGTACTTC. It specifies CAISESKLLAASYEQYF.

The rearrangement uses TRBV20-1 and TRBJ2-1; TRBD1 is a possible D gene (6 bases). Trimming shortened V by 3 bases and J by 12 bases, and 12 bases separated the two germline ends. CDR1 DFQATT and CDR2 SNEGSKA come from the germline V gene (reference sequence). This CDR3 contains 11 residues. DNA of the CDR3: TGCAGTGCTAGTCGGGGACACGGGCAGTTCTTC. Protein sequence: CSASRGHGQFF.

The rearrangement uses TRBV7-6 and TRBJ1-1; D unresolved. The germline V gene has CDR1 SGHVS and CDR2 FNYEAQ. This CDR3 has 17 amino acids. Trimming took 0 bases from V and 2 from J, leaving 16 bases between them. Written as DNA, the CDR3 is TGTGCCAGCAGCTTAGCGATGGGTGGCAGGCCCAACACTGAAGCTTTCTTT. Its translation: CASSLAMGGRPNTEAFF.